Listed below are T cell receptor beta chains from one sample, sequenced in a study of PD-1 blockade in classical Hodgkin lymphoma. Produced via immunoSEQ multiplex PCR; TCRdb's table is partial and in-frame only. The profile shows roughly 100,000 clones, roughly 87% of them singletons. This sample comprised peripheral blood mononuclear cells (PBMCs), obtained before the fourth cycle of nivolumab. The origin of the receptors is a human donor with classical Hodgkin lymphoma. The conserved cysteine and the conserved F or W are not part of the CDR3 here.

v_call,j_call,cdr3_length,cdr3_aa
TRBV30,TRBJ1-2,11,AWIRPGGDGYT
TRBV4-3,TRBJ1-2,14,ASSPLTGYGEYGYT
TRBV7-7,TRBJ1-1,14,ASSPLPGQANTEAF
TRBV10-3,TRBJ2-3,13,AISVGGEATDTQY
TRBV2,TRBJ2-2,13,ASSAKTRAIGELF
TRBV30,TRBJ2-3,13,AWSRAGGYTDTQY
TRBV30,TRBJ2-6,11,AWRQSGANVLT
TRBV9,TRBJ2-7,14,ASSPSTGMSSYEQY
TRBV21-1,TRBJ1-1,14,ASTPEGLGGNAEAF
TRBV10-3,TRBJ2-5,12,AISYRGSQETQY
TRBV10-3,TRBJ2-2,14,AISGQPGQGTGELF
TRBV13,TRBJ2-1,14,ASSSRPGLARNEQF
TRBV2,TRBJ1-1,11,ASSGGMETEAF
TRBV4-2,TRBJ1-4,13,ASSQAAGGHEKLF
TRBV5-1,TRBJ2-5,13,ASSLGRTTGETQY
TRBV20-1,TRBJ2-3,8,SARSTTQY
TRBV30,TRBJ1-2,12,AWSIPLGSNGYT
TRBV28,TRBJ1-2,11,ASSLDRGYGYT
TRBV27,TRBJ2-7,13,ASSFTRTGTYEQY
TRBV5-1,TRBJ2-7,9,ASSLNYEQY
TRBV11-3,TRBJ1-1,11,ASRLDANTEAF
TRBV7-2,TRBJ1-2,14,ASSFDQIRQGGGYT
TRBV19,TRBJ2-1,12,ASSATGTSVEQF